The rows below give T cell receptor beta chains drawn from one sample of a study of blood T cell repertoires in COVID-19. TCRdb's table, derived via immunoSEQ multiplex PCR, lists solely in-frame clones and lacks some. The table lists some 100,000 clones, more than 65% of them singletons. The sequenced material came from peripheral blood. The receptor set was obtained from a woman in her 70s with acute or convalescent COVID-19. Each CDR3 is given with its conserved first and last residue. The D gene is left open where the match is weak. Clone size is given for some rows only: seen once, a few or many times, or a class if the clone is expanded.

J gene,V gene,D gene,clone size,CDR3 protein,CDR3 DNA
TRBJ1-6,TRBV10-2,TRBD1,-,CASSAGDRNIYNSPLHF,TGCGCCAGCAGTGCAGGGGACAGGAATATTTATAATTCACCCCTCCACTTT
TRBJ1-1,TRBV7-9,TRBD1,many,CASSLGQGDTEAFF,TGTGCCAGCAGCTTAGGACAGGGCGACACTGAAGCTTTCTTT
TRBJ2-5,TRBV3-1/TRBV3-2,TRBD2,once,CATVPGLAGGKETQYF,TGTGCCACCGTCCCGGGACTAGCGGGGGGTAAGGAGACCCAGTACTTC
TRBJ2-2,TRBV15,TRBD1,-,CATSLPRDRGPGELFF,TGTGCCACCAGCCTACCCCGGGACAGGGGCCCCGGGGAGCTGTTTTTT
TRBJ2-1,TRBV6-4,-,-,CASSVTGYNEQFF,TGTGCCAGCAGTGTGACAGGTTACAATGAGCAGTTCTTC
TRBJ1-6,TRBV5-1,-,-,CASNLSGSYNSPLHF,TGCGCCAGCAACTTGAGCGGCTCCTATAATTCACCCCTCCACTTT
TRBJ1-1,TRBV15,-,few,CATSLTQEIPYTEAFF,TGTGCCACCTCTCTCACCCAGGAAATTCCCTACACTGAAGCTTTCTTT
TRBJ1-1,TRBV2,-,-,CASSDGAVRRGTEAFF,TGTGCCAGCAGTGACGGGGCAGTCCGGCGGGGGACTGAAGCTTTCTTT
TRBJ1-1,TRBV28,-,-,CASSSSGTEAFF,TGTGCCAGCAGTTCCAGTGGCACTGAAGCTTTCTTT
TRBJ2-3,TRBV9,-,-,CASSPTGLHYEDTQYF,TGTGCCAGCAGCCCCACTGGACTCCATTATGAAGATACGCAGTATTTT
TRBJ2-5,TRBV6-2/TRBV6-3,TRBD1,-,CASSHTDRADF,TGTGCCAGCAGCCACACGGACAGGGCAGACTTC
TRBJ1-2,TRBV27,-,-,CASSPTSRGADYGYTF,TGTGCCAGCAGCCCAACCTCCAGGGGCGCCGACTATGGCTACACCTTC
TRBJ1-5,TRBV7-2,-,-,CASSLLRNQPQHF,TGTGCCAGCAGCTTACTCAGAAATCAGCCCCAGCATTTT
TRBJ1-1,TRBV30,-,-,CAWINPNTEAFF,TGTGCCTGGATCAATCCAAACACTGAAGCTTTCTTT
TRBJ1-6,TRBV19,TRBD1,-,CASRDRDRVYNSPLHF,TGTGCCAGTAGAGACCGGGACAGAGTTTATAATTCACCCCTCCACTTT
TRBJ1-1,TRBV2,-,few,CASSSDPGLNTEAFF,TGTGCCAGCAGTTCCGACCCGGGGTTGAACACTGAAGCTTTCTTT
TRBJ1-6,TRBV10-1,-,-,CASSENSGYSPLHF,TGCGCCAGCAGTGAGAACTCAGGGTATTCACCCCTCCACTTT
TRBJ1-5,TRBV7-9,-,-,CASSSGTLNQPQHF,TGTGCCAGCAGCTCCGGGACTCTTAATCAGCCCCAGCATTTT
TRBJ1-5,TRBV19,TRBD1,once,CASSVGTGGGQPQHF,TGTGCCAGTAGTGTGGGGACAGGGGGAGGCCAGCCCCAGCATTTT
TRBJ2-7,TRBV29-1,-,-,CSVEDPLAGYEQYF,TGCAGCGTTGAAGATCCGCTGGCAGGGTACGAGCAGTACTTC
TRBJ1-2,TRBV10-3,-,-,CAITSQVDVNGYTF,TGTGCCATCACGTCTCAGGTCGATGTTAATGGCTACACCTTC
TRBJ1-3,TRBV6-5,-,-,CASSLDYTGSSTIYF,TGTGCCAGCAGTTTAGATTACACGGGGTCGAGCACCATATATTTT
TRBJ1-6,TRBV28,-,-,CASSFSPAGYYNSPLHF,TGTGCCAGCAGTTTCTCCCCGGCGGGCTACTATAATTCACCCCTCCACTTT
TRBJ1-2,TRBV19,TRBD1,-,CASNSDRGVGGYTF,TGTGCCAGTAATTCGGACAGGGGCGTAGGTGGCTACACCTTC
TRBJ1-4,TRBV30,-,-,CAWSVRGPSEKLFF,TGTGCCTGGAGTGTACGAGGGCCAAGTGAAAAACTGTTTTTT
TRBJ2-7,TRBV12-3/TRBV12-4,-,-,CASSLGGDEQYF,TGTGCCAGCAGTTTAGGCGGGGACGAGCAGTACTTC
TRBJ2-2,TRBV7-8,-,-,CASSSTGRSAGELFF,TGTGCCAGCAGCTCGACAGGGAGGTCGGCCGGGGAGCTGTTTTTT
TRBJ1-5,TRBV3-1/TRBV3-2,-,-,CASSQDLNQPQHF,TGTGCCAGCAGCCAAGATCTTAATCAGCCCCAGCATTTT
TRBJ2-3,TRBV7-9,-,few,CASSQDKHPSTDTQYF,TGTGCCAGCAGCCAAGACAAGCACCCTAGCACAGATACGCAGTATTTT
TRBJ1-4,TRBV19,-,-,CASSIRWQALGEKLFF,TGTGCCAGTAGTATACGGTGGCAGGCGTTAGGTGAAAAACTGTTTTTT
TRBJ1-2,TRBV5-6,TRBD1,-,CASSGQGAQTRGYTF,TGTGCCAGCAGTGGTCAGGGGGCGCAGACGCGGGGCTACACCTTC
TRBJ1-1,TRBV28,TRBD1,-,CASSLPPRTGTEAFF,TGTGCCAGCAGTTTACCCCCCCGGACAGGTACTGAAGCTTTCTTT
TRBJ1-1,TRBV7-9,-,-,CASSFRQESFF,TGTGCCAGCAGCTTCCGGCAGGAATCTTTCTTT
TRBJ2-7,TRBV19,TRBD1,-,CASVPGQGSEQYF,TGTGCCAGTGTACCGGGACAGGGGTCCGAGCAGTACTTC
TRBJ2-1,TRBV10-1,-,-,CASSGAGNEQFF,TGCGCCAGCAGTGGGGCTGGGAATGAGCAGTTCTTC